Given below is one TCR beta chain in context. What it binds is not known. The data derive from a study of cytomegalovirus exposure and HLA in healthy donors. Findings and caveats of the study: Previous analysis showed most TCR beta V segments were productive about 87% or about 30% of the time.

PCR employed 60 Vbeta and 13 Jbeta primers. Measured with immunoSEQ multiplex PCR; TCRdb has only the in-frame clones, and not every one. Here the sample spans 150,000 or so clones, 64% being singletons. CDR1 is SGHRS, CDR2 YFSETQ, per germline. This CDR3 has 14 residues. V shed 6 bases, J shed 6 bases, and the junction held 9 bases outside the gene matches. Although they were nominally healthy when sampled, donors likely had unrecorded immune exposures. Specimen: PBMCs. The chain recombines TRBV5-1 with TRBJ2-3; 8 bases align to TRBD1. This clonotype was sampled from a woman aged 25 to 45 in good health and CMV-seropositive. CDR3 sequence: CASKFQGAGDTQYF. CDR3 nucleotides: TGCGCCAGCAAATTTCAGGGGGCTGGCGATACGCAGTATTTT.